A single sample is the source of the 5 T cell receptor beta chains below, sequenced in a study of control samples from healthy donors and cancer patients. The table came from immunoSEQ multiplex PCR; TCRdb's copy has only in-frame clones and leaves some out. The sample comprises 100,000 to 150,000 clones, around nine tenths of which are singletons, and 4.5% to 7% rests with the top ten. The specimen was blood. The receptors were gathered from a man aged 18 to 35 in good health.

The chain recombines TRBV5-4 with TRBJ2-6; weak D call: TRBD2 (5 bases). Germline CDR1 and CDR2: SGHNT and YYREEE (reference sequence). The CDR3 spans 13 residues. Trimming shortened V by 4 bases and J by 12 bases, and 14 bases separated the two germline ends. The CDR3 coding sequence is TGTGCCAGCAGCCTGGTAGAGGGTGCCGTCCTGACTTTC. As protein: CASSLVEGAVLTF.

V and J are TRBV11-2 and TRBJ2-3, with 11 bases identical to TRBD2. The CDR3 covers 16 residues. Germline V gene data show CDR1 as SGHAT and CDR2 as FQNNGV. Trimming removed 3 bases from V and 0 bases from J; junction bases left unmatched: 2. The CDR3 DNA follows: TGTGCCAGCAGCTTGGGACTAGCGGCTAGCACAGATACGCAGTATTTT. Amino acids: CASSLGLAASTDTQYF. Full variable domain (remainder filled in from reference TRBV11-2 and TRBJ2-3): EAGVAQSPRYKIIEKRQSVAFWCNPISGHATLYWYQQILGQGPKLLIQFQNNGVVDDSQLPKDRFSAERLKGVDSTLKIQPAKLEDSAVYLCASSLGLAASTDTQYFGPGTRLTVL.

The chain employs TRBV6-5 and TRBJ2-7; 7 bases align to TRBD1. Looked up from germline, CDR1 is MNHEY and CDR2 is SVGAGI. The V segment lost 6 bases and the J segment 5 bases; nucleotides outside the gene matches: 4. CDR3 length equals 12 residues. The CDR3 loop is CASRTGVNEQYF. The DNA for the CDR3 is TGTGCCAGCAGAACAGGGGTCAACGAGCAGTACTTC.

Only one count was recorded for this clone. This chain joins TRBV5-1 and TRBJ2-1; D is unresolved. Germline V gene sequence: CDR1 SGHRS, CDR2 YFSETQ. This CDR3 comprises 13 residues. The ends were cut back, 0 bases at V and 4 bases at J, with 5 bases in the middle. The CDR3 DNA reads TGCGCCAGCAGCTTGGTCCGTTACAATGAGCAGTTCTTC. Amino acids: CASSLVRYNEQFF.

This chain uses TRBV18 with TRBJ1-5, with 7 positions matching TRBD1. V shed 3 bases and J 6 bases; nucleotides not matched to a gene: 8. CDR1 is KGHSH, CDR2 LQKENI, per germline. The CDR3 has 15 residues. The CDR3 coding sequence is TGTGCCAGCTCACCTACGTCAGGGGGGGGTCAGCCCCAGCATTTT. Amino acid sequence: CASSPTSGGGQPQHF.